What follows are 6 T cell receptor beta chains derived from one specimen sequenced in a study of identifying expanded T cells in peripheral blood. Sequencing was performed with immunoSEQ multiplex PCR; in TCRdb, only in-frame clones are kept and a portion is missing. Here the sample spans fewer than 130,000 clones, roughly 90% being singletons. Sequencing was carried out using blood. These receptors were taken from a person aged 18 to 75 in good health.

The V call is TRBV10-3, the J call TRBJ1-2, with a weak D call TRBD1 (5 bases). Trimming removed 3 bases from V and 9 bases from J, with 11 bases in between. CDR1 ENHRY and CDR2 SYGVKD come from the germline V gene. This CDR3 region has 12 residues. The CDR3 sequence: CAISEYQGSYTF. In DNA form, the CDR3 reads TGTGCCATCAGTGAATATCAGGGCAGCTACACCTTC.

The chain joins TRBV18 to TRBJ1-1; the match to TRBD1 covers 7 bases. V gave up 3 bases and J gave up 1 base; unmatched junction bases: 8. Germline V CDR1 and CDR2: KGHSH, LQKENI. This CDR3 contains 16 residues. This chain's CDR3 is CASSPRRGGANTEAFF. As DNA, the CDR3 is TGTGCCAGCTCACCTAGAAGAGGGGGCGCGAACACTGAAGCTTTCTTT.

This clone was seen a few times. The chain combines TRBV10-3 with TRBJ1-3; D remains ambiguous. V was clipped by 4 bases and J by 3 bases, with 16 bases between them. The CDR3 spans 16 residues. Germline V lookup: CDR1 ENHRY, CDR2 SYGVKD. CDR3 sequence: CAISGTAAGYGNTIYF. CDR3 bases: TGTGCCATCAGTGGAACAGCGGCGGGATATGGAAACACCATATATTTT.

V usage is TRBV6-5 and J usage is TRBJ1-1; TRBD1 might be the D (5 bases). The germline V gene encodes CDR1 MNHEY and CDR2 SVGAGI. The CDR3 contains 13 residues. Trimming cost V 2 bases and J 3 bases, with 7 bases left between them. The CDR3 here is CASSYRGDTEAFF. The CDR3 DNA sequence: TGTGCCAGCAGTTACCGGGGCGACACTGAAGCTTTCTTT.

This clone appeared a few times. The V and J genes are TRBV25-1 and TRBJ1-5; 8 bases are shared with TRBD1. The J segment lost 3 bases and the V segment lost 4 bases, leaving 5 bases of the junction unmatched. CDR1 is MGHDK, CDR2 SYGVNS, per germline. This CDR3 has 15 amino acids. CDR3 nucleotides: TGTGCCAGCAGTGGGGACAGGACCGTCAATCAGCCCCAGCATTTT. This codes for CASSGDRTVNQPQHF.

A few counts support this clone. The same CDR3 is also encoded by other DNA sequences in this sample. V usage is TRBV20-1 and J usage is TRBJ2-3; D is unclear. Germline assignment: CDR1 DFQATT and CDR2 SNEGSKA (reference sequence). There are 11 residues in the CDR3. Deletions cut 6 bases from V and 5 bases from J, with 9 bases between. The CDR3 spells CSARLGDTQYF. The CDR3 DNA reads TGCAGTGCCAGACTCGGAGATACGCAGTATTTT.